The 7 T cell receptor beta chains reported below all come from one sample, sequenced in a study of T cell responses to AZD1222 COVID-19 vaccine. The repertoire was sequenced with immunoSEQ multiplex PCR; TCRdb's copy has only in-frame clones and lacks some. The table records about 110,000 clones, approximately 89% of them present only once. The specimen comprised peripheral blood, sampled on day 0 of MenACWY control vaccination. The receptors come from an adult in good health.

In its sample, this clone was seen a few times. The chain is built from TRBV10-3 and TRBJ1-2; D is perhaps TRBD1 (5 bases). This CDR3 contains 16 residues. The ends were cut back, 5 bases at V and 4 bases at J, with 20 bases in the middle. The germline CDR1 and CDR2 sequences are ENHRY and SYGVKD. The CDR3 loop reads CAISPGLSTERYGYTF. CDR3 in DNA: TGTGCCATCAGTCCCGGCCTATCGACAGAACGCTATGGCTACACCTTC.

V is TRBV10-3 and J is TRBJ1-1; 7 bases fit TRBD1. Germline CDR1 is ENHRY and CDR2 is SYGVKD. CDR3 length: 13 amino acids. The junction had 0 bases not matched to a gene; V was cut back by 4 bases and J by 1 base. CDR3 DNA sequence: TGTGCCATCAGTGGACAGGGGAACACTGAAGCTTTCTTT. Protein product: CAISGQGNTEAFF.

This clone came up once. This rearrangement joins TRBV4-1 to TRBJ1-5, with 9 bases fitting TRBD1. Germline CDR1 reads MGHRA; CDR2 reads YSYEKL. J lost 4 bases, V lost 4 bases, and 2 bases had no gene match. CDR3 length: 14 amino acids. Written as DNA, the CDR3 is TGCGCCAGCAGCCGAGGGACAGGGAATCAGCCCCAGCATTTT. Its protein product is CASSRGTGNQPQHF.

This chain joins TRBV3-1 (or the pseudogene TRBV3-2) and TRBJ2-5, with D possibly TRBD2 on 6 matching bases. The CDR3 is 14 amino acids. The germline V and J ends were trimmed by 0 bases and 5 bases, with 10 bases remaining between them. Germline V gene data show CDR1 as LGHDT and CDR2 as YNNKEL (reference sequence). CDR3 coding DNA: TGTGCCAGCAGCCAAGATTCTCGGGGGGAGACCCAGTACTTC. Its protein is CASSQDSRGETQYF.

The CDR3 region is CASRTGNYGYTF. The CDR3 nucleotides read TGTGCCAGCAGAACAGGGAACTATGGCTACACCTTC. The rearrangement uses TRBV6-5 and TRBJ1-2, with D possibly TRBD1 on 6 matching bases. Germline V CDR1 and CDR2: MNHEY, SVGAGI. The CDR3 has 12 residues. The V and J ends lost 6 bases and 2 bases respectively, with 7 bases between them.

The chain combines TRBV14 with TRBJ2-2; D is unresolved. The CDR3 length is 12 residues. Trimming removed 3 bases at V and 6 bases at J, with 5 bases between. CDR1 and CDR2 (germline): SGHDN, FVKESK. The CDR3 DNA follows: TGTGCCAGCAGCCAGTGGGCCGGGGAGCTGTTTTTT. It codes for CASSQWAGELFF.

The CDR3 is CASSSRQGAGNTIYF. As DNA, the CDR3 is TGCGCCAGCAGCTCCAGACAGGGGGCGGGAAACACCATATATTTT. V and J are TRBV4-3 and TRBJ1-3; TRBD1 matches 10 bases. The CDR3 is 15 residues long. Germline V gene sequence: CDR1 LGHNA, CDR2 YSLEER. The V gene end was trimmed by 5 bases and the J gene end by 4 bases; junction bases not matched to a gene: 5.